Presented here are 17 T cell receptor beta chains from one specimen sequenced in a study of blood T cell repertoires in COVID-19. TCRdb keeps only in-frame clones here, not all; method: immunoSEQ multiplex PCR. In the table there are about 190,000 clones, around 90% of which are singletons. The sample consisted of peripheral blood. These receptors were obtained from a man in his fifties with acute or convalescent COVID-19.

The J gene is TRBJ1-2, the V gene TRBV28, with TRBD1 as a possible D gene (6 bases). The CDR3 runs 16 residues. Germline V gene data show CDR1 as MDHEN and CDR2 as SYDVKM. V was cut by 6 bases and J by 2 bases, with 19 bases left in between. CDR3 DNA sequence: TGTGCCAGCAGCCCTTATTGGGGGCCGGGGAACTATGGCTACACCTTC. It encodes CASSPYWGPGNYGYTF.

This sequence joins TRBV7-9 and TRBJ1-6, with D unresolved. Looked up from germline, CDR1 is SEHNR and CDR2 is FQNEAQ (reference sequence). CDR3 length: 15 amino acids. V shed 1 base and J shed 9 bases, with 13 bases lying between them. In DNA, the CDR3 is TGTGCCAGCAGCTTAGGCCAGGCTAACAGTTCACCCCTCCACTTT. Amino acids: CASSLGQANSSPLHF.

CDR3 nucleotides: TGTGCCTGGACCCCCCCCGGGACAGGGTTTACTGAAGCTTTCTTT. Translated: CAWTPPGTGFTEAFF. The V gene is TRBV30, the J gene TRBJ1-1, with 9 bases that match TRBD1. Germline V gives CDR1 GTSNPN, CDR2 SVGIG (reference sequence). The CDR3 consists of 15 residues. Trimming took 4 bases from V and 5 from J; bases not matched to a gene: 11.

The V gene is TRBV27, the J gene TRBJ2-3; no firm D call. The CDR3 covers 12 residues. The germline CDR1 and CDR2 sequences are MNHEY and SMNVEV (reference sequence). V lost 6 bases and J 1 base, leaving 5 bases between the germline ends. The CDR3 DNA follows: TGTGCCAGCAGACGGGGCACAGATACGCAGTATTTT. This codes for CASRRGTDTQYF.

Turning to this clone: Other DNA sequences in the sample encode the same CDR3. This chain connects TRBV27 to TRBJ2-2; unclear D gene. V lost 2 bases and J lost 5, with 3 bases in between. Germline V gene lookup returns CDR1 MNHEY and CDR2 SMNVEV (reference sequence). There are 12 residues in the CDR3. CDR3 DNA: TGTGCCAGCAGTTTACTAACCGGGGAGCTGTTTTTT. It yields the protein CASSLLTGELFF.

This clone was seen a single time. The chain recombines TRBV18 with TRBJ1-1; D is perhaps TRBD1 (5 bases). The CDR3 extends over 14 amino acids. CDR1 and CDR2 (germline): KGHSH, LQKENI. Trimming pared 3 bases from V and 5 bases from J, leaving 13 bases between. CDR3 loop: CASSPRQGGTEAFF. The CDR3 DNA is TGTGCCAGCTCACCTCGGCAGGGTGGAACTGAAGCTTTCTTT.

V is TRBV4-2 and J is TRBJ2-1; perhaps TRBD2 as D (7 bases). CDR3 size: 18 residues. Trimming removed 0 bases from V and 4 bases from J, with 19 bases in between. The germline CDR1 and CDR2 sequences are LGHNA and YNFKEQ. CDR3 amino acids: CASSQDEVFAGAYNEQFF. CDR3 DNA sequence: TGTGCCAGCAGCCAAGATGAGGTATTCGCGGGGGCGTACAATGAGCAGTTCTTC.

This sequence joins TRBV3-1 (or the pseudogene TRBV3-2) and TRBJ1-3; D is unclear. In germline, CDR1 is LGHDT, CDR2 YNNKEL (reference sequence). The CDR3 extends over 14 amino acids. With 2 bases removed from V and 5 bases from J, the gap between germline ends came to 10 bases. CDR3 in amino acids: CASSQSSPRNTIYF. DNA of the CDR3: TGTGCCAGCAGCCAATCTAGTCCTAGAAACACCATATATTTT.

CDR3 amino acids: CASSELGALSTDTQYF. CDR3 nucleotides: TGTGCCAGCAGTGAATTGGGAGCCTTGAGCACAGATACGCAGTATTTT. The chain links TRBV25-1 to TRBJ2-3, with D possibly matching TRBD2 (5 bases). The CDR3 sequence is 16 residues long. Germline V gene sequence: CDR1 MGHDK, CDR2 SYGVNS. V gave up 1 base and J gave up 0 bases, with 11 bases separating them. Full variable domain (remainder filled in from reference TRBV25-1 and TRBJ2-3): EADIYQTPRYLVIGTGKKITLECSQTMGHDKMYWYQQDPGMELHLIHYSYGVNSTEKGDLSSESTVSRIRTEHFPLTLESARPSHTSQYLCASSELGALSTDTQYFGPGTRLTVL.

The chain carries TRBV5-3 and TRBJ2-7; a possible D gene is TRBD1 (6 bases). TRBV5-3 is placed among ORFs of uncertain function. The CDR3 consists of 14 residues. V gave up 0 bases and J gave up 5 bases, with 12 bases separating them. CDR3 DNA sequence: TGTGCCAGAAGCTTGGCACAGGGTAGGCACGAGCAGTACGTC. Its translation: CARSLAQGRHEQYV.

This chain connects TRBV27 to TRBJ2-6; unclear D gene. The V gene lost 6 bases and the J gene lost 0 bases, with 6 bases spanning the gap. CDR3 length: 14 amino acids. From germline, CDR1 is MNHEY and CDR2 SMNVEV (reference sequence). The CDR3, as DNA: TGTGCCAGCAGCGGGTACTCTGGGGCCAACGTCCTGACTTTC. Its protein product is CASSGYSGANVLTF.

The V and J genes are TRBV2 and TRBJ1-4; D is perhaps TRBD1 (6 bases). Germline CDR1 SNHLY, CDR2 FYNNEI. V was pared by 7 bases and J by 7 bases, with 19 bases between. CDR3 length equals 15 residues. This chain's CDR3 is CASTLPRGGSEKLFF. The CDR3, as DNA: TGTGCCAGCACCTTACCGAGAGGGGGAAGTGAAAAACTGTTTTTT.

The chain is built from TRBV27 and TRBJ2-4, with a tentative D call TRBD2 (5 bases). Per germline, CDR1 MNHEY and CDR2 SMNVEV (reference sequence). This CDR3 has 13 amino acids. V was trimmed by 6 bases and J by 7 bases, leaving 13 bases between them. The CDR3 nucleotides are TGTGCCAGCAGACTAGACATGTGGAACATTCAGTACTTC. It codes for CASRLDMWNIQYF.

The rearrangement uses TRBV11-2 and TRBJ1-4; 9 bases line up with TRBD1. In germline, CDR1 is SGHAT, CDR2 FQNNGV. The junction had 6 bases not matched to a gene; V was cut back by 3 bases and J by 10 bases. This CDR3 comprises 14 residues. The DNA of the CDR3 is TGTGCCAGCAGCTTCGGGGACAGGGCAGGAAAACTGTTTTTT. Protein: CASSFGDRAGKLFF.

This chain joins TRBV19 and TRBJ2-1, with a weak D call TRBD2 (5 bases). The CDR3 runs to 15 residues. The germline V gene has CDR1 LNHDA and CDR2 SQIVND (reference sequence). The V gene lost 3 bases and the J gene lost 0 bases, with 9 bases spanning the gap. The CDR3: CASSMQDSSYNEQFF. The CDR3 nucleotides are TGTGCCAGTAGTATGCAGGACTCCTCCTACAATGAGCAGTTCTTC.

CDR3 nucleotide sequence: TGTGCCAGTAGCCCGGACAGGGTCTTTTCCGGGGAGCTGTTTTTT. It is translated as CASSPDRVFSGELFF. The V call is TRBV19, the J call TRBJ2-2; 8 bases agree with TRBD1. V gave up 6 bases and J gave up 6 bases; unmatched junction bases: 9. Germline CDR1 is LNHDA and CDR2 is SQIVND (reference sequence). The CDR3 runs 15 residues.

This clone turned up a few times. The chain combines TRBV18 with TRBJ1-1; perhaps TRBD1 as D (6 bases). Germline V CDR1 and CDR2: KGHSH, LQKENI. Trimming left V 1 base short and J 1 base short, with 10 bases between. This CDR3 has 15 residues. In DNA form, the CDR3 reads TGTGCCAGCTCACCACGAGGGGGACCGAACACTGAAGCTTTCTTT. Amino acid sequence: CASSPRGGPNTEAFF.